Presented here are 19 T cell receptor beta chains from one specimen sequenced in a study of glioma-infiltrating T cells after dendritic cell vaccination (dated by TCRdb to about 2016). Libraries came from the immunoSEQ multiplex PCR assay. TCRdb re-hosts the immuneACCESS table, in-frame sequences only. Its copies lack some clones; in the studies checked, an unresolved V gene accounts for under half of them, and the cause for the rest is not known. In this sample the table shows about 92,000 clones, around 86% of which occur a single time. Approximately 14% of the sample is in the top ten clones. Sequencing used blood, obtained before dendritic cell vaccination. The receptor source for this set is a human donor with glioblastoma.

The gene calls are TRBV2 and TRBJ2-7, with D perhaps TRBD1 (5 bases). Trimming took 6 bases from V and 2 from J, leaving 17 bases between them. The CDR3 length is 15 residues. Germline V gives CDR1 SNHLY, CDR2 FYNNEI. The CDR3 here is CASSPVGVLTYEQYF. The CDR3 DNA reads TGTGCCAGCAGCCCGGTAGGGGTCCTTACCTACGAGCAGTACTTC.

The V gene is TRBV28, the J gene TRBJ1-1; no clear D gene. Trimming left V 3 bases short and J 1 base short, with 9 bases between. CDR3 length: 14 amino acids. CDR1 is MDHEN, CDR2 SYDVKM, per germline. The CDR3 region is CASSLPYGNTEAFF. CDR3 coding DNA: TGTGCCAGCAGTTTGCCCTATGGGAACACTGAAGCTTTCTTT. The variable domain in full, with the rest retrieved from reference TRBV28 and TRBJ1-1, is DVKVTQSSRYLVKRTGEKVFLECVQDMDHENMFWYRQDPGLGLRLIYFSYDVKMKEKGDIPEGYSVSREKKERFSLILESASTNQTSMYLCASSLPYGNTEAFFGQGTRLTVV.

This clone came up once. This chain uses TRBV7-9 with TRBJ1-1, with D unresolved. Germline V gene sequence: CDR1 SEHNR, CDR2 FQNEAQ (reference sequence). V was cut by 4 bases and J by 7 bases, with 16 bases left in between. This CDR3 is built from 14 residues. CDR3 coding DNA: TGTGCCAGCAGCTCCCTTTTTTCCGGGAATGAAGCTTTCTTT. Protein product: CASSSLFSGNEAFF. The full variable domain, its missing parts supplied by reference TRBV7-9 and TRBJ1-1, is DTGVSQNPRHKITKRGQNVTFRCDPISEHNRLYWYRQTLGQGPEFLTYFQNEAQLEKSRLLSDRFSAERPKGSFSTLEIQRTEQGDSAMYLCASSSLFSGNEAFFGQGTRLTVV.

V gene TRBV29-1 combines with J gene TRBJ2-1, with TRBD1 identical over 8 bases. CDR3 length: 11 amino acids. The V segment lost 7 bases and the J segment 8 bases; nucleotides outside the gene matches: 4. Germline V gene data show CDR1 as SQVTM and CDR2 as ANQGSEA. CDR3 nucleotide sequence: TGCAGCGCAGACAGGGGCTATGAGCAGTTCTTC. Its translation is CSADRGYEQFF.

The CDR3 DNA reads TGCGCCAGCGGCGGGGGACGGGACCGAAACACTGAAGCTTTCTTT. Its translation: CASGGGRDRNTEAFF. The genes are TRBV5-1 and TRBJ1-1; weak D call: TRBD1 (5 bases). Germline-derived CDR1 and CDR2 are SGHRS and YFSETQ. The CDR3 consists of 15 residues. V gave up 7 bases and J gave up 2 bases, with 18 bases separating them.

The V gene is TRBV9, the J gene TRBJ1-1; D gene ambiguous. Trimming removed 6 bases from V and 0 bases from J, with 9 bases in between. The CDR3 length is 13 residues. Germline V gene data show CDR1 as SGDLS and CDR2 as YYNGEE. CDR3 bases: TGTGCCAGCACCAACATGATGAACACTGAAGCTTTCTTT. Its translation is CASTNMMNTEAFF.

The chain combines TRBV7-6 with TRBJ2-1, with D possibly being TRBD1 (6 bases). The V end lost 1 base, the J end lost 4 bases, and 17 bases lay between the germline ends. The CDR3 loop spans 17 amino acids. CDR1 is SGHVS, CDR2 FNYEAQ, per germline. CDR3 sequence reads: CASSLGGQGTTYNEQFF. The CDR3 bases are TGTGCCAGCAGCTTAGGGGGGCAGGGGACCACTTACAATGAGCAGTTCTTC.

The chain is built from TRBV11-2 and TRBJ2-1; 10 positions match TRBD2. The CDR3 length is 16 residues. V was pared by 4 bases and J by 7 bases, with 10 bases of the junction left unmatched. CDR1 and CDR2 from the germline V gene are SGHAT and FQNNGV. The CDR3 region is CASSWVPSGRDNEQFF. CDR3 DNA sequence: TGTGCCAGCAGCTGGGTCCCAAGCGGGAGGGATAATGAGCAGTTCTTC.

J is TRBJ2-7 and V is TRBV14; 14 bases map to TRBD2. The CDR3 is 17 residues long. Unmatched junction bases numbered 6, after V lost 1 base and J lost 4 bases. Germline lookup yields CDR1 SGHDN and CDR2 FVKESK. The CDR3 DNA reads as TGTGCCAGCAGCCAAGTTGCGGGACTAGCGGGGGAGTACGAGCAGTACTTC. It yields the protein CASSQVAGLAGEYEQYF.

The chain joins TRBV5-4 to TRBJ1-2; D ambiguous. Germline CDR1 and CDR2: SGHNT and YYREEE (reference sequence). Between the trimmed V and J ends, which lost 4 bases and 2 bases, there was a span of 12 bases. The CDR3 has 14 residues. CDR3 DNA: TGTGCCAGCAGCGTAGGACTGTCAAACTATGGCTACACCTTC. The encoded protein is CASSVGLSNYGYTF.

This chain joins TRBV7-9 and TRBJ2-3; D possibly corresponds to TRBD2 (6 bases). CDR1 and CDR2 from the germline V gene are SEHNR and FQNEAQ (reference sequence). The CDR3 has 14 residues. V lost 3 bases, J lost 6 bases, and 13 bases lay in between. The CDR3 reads CASSFGTVKDTQYF. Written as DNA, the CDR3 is TGTGCCAGCAGCTTTGGGACTGTCAAGGATACGCAGTATTTT. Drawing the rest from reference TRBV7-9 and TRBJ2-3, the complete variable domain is DTGVSQNPRHKITKRGQNVTFRCDPISEHNRLYWYRQTLGQGPEFLTYFQNEAQLEKSRLLSDRFSAERPKGSFSTLEIQRTEQGDSAMYLCASSFGTVKDTQYFGPGTRLTVL.

CDR3 nucleotide sequence: TGTGCCTGGGATCCAGGACAGGGAGCCACCGGGGAGCTGTTTTTT. Its protein product is CAWDPGQGATGELFF. The chain has TRBV30 and TRBJ2-2, with 8 nucleotides matching TRBD1. This CDR3 region has 15 residues. Germline V gene sequence: CDR1 GTSNPN, CDR2 SVGIG (reference sequence). Trimming took 5 bases from V and 4 from J; bases not matched to a gene: 9.

CDR3 residues: CASSQVVENTEAFF. In DNA form, the CDR3 reads TGTGCCAGCAGCCAAGTGGTAGAGAACACTGAAGCTTTCTTT. The rearrangement links TRBV4-2 to TRBJ1-1; D is unclear. V lost 1 base, J lost 1 base, and 7 bases lay in between. This CDR3 has 14 amino acids. Germline CDR1 LGHNA, CDR2 YNFKEQ.

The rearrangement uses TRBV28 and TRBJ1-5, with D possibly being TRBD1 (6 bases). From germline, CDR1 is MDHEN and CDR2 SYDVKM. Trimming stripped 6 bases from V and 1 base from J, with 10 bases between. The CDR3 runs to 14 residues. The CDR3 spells CASSMGHSNQPQHF. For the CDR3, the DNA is TGTGCCAGCAGCATGGGACACAGCAATCAGCCCCAGCATTTT. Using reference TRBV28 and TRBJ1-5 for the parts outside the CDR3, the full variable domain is DVKVTQSSRYLVKRTGEKVFLECVQDMDHENMFWYRQDPGLGLRLIYFSYDVKMKEKGDIPEGYSVSREKKERFSLILESASTNQTSMYLCASSMGHSNQPQHFGDGTRLSIL.

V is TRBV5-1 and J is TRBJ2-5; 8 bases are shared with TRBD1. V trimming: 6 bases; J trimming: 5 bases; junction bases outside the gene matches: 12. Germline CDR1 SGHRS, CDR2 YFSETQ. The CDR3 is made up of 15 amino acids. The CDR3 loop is CASKPTGQGTETQYF. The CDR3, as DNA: TGCGCCAGCAAACCAACAGGACAGGGTACGGAGACCCAGTACTTC.

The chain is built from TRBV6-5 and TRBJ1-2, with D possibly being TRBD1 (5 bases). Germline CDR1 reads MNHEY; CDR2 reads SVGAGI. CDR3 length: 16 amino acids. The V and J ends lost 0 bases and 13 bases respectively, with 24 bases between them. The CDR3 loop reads CASSYSVGNHRGDFTF. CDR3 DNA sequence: TGTGCCAGCAGTTACTCAGTCGGAAACCACCGGGGGGATTTCACCTTC.

The chain's CDR3 is CASSLGQFYGYTF. In nucleotides, the CDR3 is TGTGCCAGCAGCTTAGGACAGTTTTATGGCTACACCTTC. The gene calls are TRBV11-2 and TRBJ1-2; D perhaps matches TRBD1 (5 bases). Germline V gene sequence: CDR1 SGHAT, CDR2 FQNNGV. The CDR3 totals 13 residues. V gave up 1 base and J gave up 5 bases, with 8 bases separating them. The whole variable domain, filled in from reference TRBV11-2 and TRBJ1-2, reads EAGVAQSPRYKIIEKRQSVAFWCNPISGHATLYWYQQILGQGPKLLIQFQNNGVVDDSQLPKDRFSAERLKGVDSTLKIQPAKLEDSAVYLCASSLGQFYGYTFGSGTRLTVV.

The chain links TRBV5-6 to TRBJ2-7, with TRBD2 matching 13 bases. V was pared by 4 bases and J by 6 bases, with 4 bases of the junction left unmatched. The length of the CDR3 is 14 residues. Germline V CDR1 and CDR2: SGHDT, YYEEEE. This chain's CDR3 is CASSTSGGAGEQYF. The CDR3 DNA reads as TGTGCCAGCAGCACTAGCGGGGGGGCCGGCGAGCAGTACTTC.

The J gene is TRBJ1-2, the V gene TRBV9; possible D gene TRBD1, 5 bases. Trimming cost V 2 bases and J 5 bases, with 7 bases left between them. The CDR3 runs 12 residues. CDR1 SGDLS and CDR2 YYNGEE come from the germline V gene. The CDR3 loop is CASSVDSYGYTF. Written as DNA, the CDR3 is TGTGCCAGCAGCGTTGACAGTTATGGCTACACCTTC.